The rows below give T cell receptor beta chains drawn from one sample of a study of blood T cell repertoires in COVID-19. Sequencing used immunoSEQ multiplex PCR; TCRdb keeps in-frame clones, though not all of them. Among 300,000 to 450,000 clones listed, about four fifths were seen once. The source material was peripheral blood. Every receptor here comes from a human donor with acute or convalescent COVID-19. The donor label of this sample is uncertain. Both conserved end residues are part of each CDR3. The D gene is left open where the match is weak. Some rows mark clone size as missing; the rest say once, few, many or name a class of expanded clone.

j_call	v_call	d_call	clone_size	cdr3_aa	cdr3_nt
TRBJ1-5	TRBV5-6	NA	NA	CASSLRGLGNQPQHF	TGTGCCAGCAGCTTGAGGGGACTAGGCAATCAGCCCCAGCATTTT
TRBJ1-5	TRBV24-1	TRBD1	NA	CATIAGSGGHQPQHF	TGTGCCACGATTGCCGGATCAGGGGGCCATCAGCCCCAGCATTTT
TRBJ1-4	TRBV4-1	NA	NA	CASSQDHGAAYEKLFF	TGCGCCAGCAGCCAAGATCATGGGGCAGCGTATGAAAAACTGTTTTTT
TRBJ1-1	TRBV5-6	NA	NA	CASSLRKGKGTEAFF	TGTGCCAGCAGCTTGAGGAAGGGTAAGGGGACTGAAGCTTTCTTT
TRBJ1-3	TRBV7-9	NA	NA	CASSLDPGAGNTIYF	TGTGCCAGCAGCTTAGACCCGGGAGCCGGAAACACCATATATTTT
TRBJ2-2	TRBV7-9	NA	NA	CASSGWSRDRNTGELFF	TGTGCCAGCAGCGGGTGGTCGAGGGATCGAAATACCGGGGAGCTGTTTTTT
TRBJ2-2	TRBV19	TRBD1	NA	CASSITRGQGYGELFF	TGTGCCAGTAGTATAACCCGCGGACAGGGGTACGGGGAGCTGTTTTTT
TRBJ2-2	TRBV5-1	NA	NA	CASSWRASATTGELFF	TGCGCCAGCAGCTGGAGAGCTAGTGCGACGACCGGGGAGCTGTTTTTT
TRBJ1-6	TRBV30	NA	NA	CAWSVLQGTDSPLHF	TGTGCCTGGAGTGTACTCCAGGGGACGGATTCACCCCTCCACTTT
TRBJ2-1	TRBV11-2	TRBD2	NA	CASSPLSGGDYNEQFF	TGTGCCAGCAGCCCCCTCAGCGGGGGGGATTACAATGAGCAGTTCTTC
TRBJ1-2	TRBV11-2	NA	NA	CASSLLSGSGYGYTF	TGTGCCAGCAGCTTATTATCGGGGAGTGGCTATGGCTACACCTTC
TRBJ1-5	TRBV6-2/TRBV6-3	NA	NA	CASSFSDRRGKPQHF	TGTGCCAGCAGTTTTTCAGACAGGCGTGGGAAGCCCCAGCATTTT
TRBJ2-1	TRBV10-2	NA	NA	CASSVTGGNEQFF	TGCGCCAGCAGTGTGACTGGCGGCAATGAGCAGTTCTTC
TRBJ1-3	TRBV27	NA	once	CASSLFRGGGNTIYF	TGTGCCAGCAGTTTATTCAGGGGCGGTGGAAACACCATATATTTT
TRBJ2-5	TRBV7-9	TRBD1	NA	CASSIPPPGQGFRRETQYF	TGTGCCAGCAGCATCCCCCCACCGGGACAGGGGTTTCGGCGGGAGACCCAGTACTTC
TRBJ1-1	TRBV18	TRBD1	NA	CASSYDRGAAEAFF	TGTGCCAGCTCATACGACAGGGGGGCGGCTGAAGCTTTCTTT
TRBJ2-1	TRBV6-2/TRBV6-3	TRBD2	few	CASRPPGTSGYNEQFF	TGTGCCAGCCGCCCGCCGGGGACTAGCGGCTACAATGAGCAGTTCTTC
TRBJ1-1	TRBV29-1	TRBD1	NA	CSVERDRRNTEAFF	TGCAGCGTTGAAAGGGACAGGAGGAACACTGAAGCTTTCTTT
TRBJ2-7	TRBV21-1	NA	NA	CASSKTDLDRVAYEQYF	TGTGCCAGCAGCAAAACTGACCTGGACAGGGTCGCCTACGAGCAGTACTTC
TRBJ1-3	TRBV5-1	NA	NA	CASSLGRGGGNTIYF	TGCGCCAGCAGCTTGGGCAGGGGTGGTGGAAACACCATATATTTT
TRBJ2-1	TRBV18	TRBD1	NA	CASSPQTGVNEQFF	TGTGCCAGCTCACCACAAACAGGGGTCAATGAGCAGTTCTTC
TRBJ1-2	TRBV30	TRBD1	few	CAWSTPGTVYGYTF	TGTGCCTGGAGTACACCCGGGACAGTCTATGGCTACACCTTC
TRBJ2-7	TRBV29-1	NA	NA	CSVVAYEQYF	TGCAGCGTTGTAGCTTACGAGCAGTACTTC
TRBJ1-4	TRBV6-6	NA	NA	CASSGGTGATNEKLFF	TGTGCCAGCAGCGGCGGGACGGGGGCAACTAATGAAAAACTGTTTTTT
TRBJ2-2	TRBV2	NA	NA	CASRQQGTGELFF	TGTGCCAGCAGACAACAGGGCACCGGGGAGCTGTTTTTT
TRBJ2-3	TRBV7-6	TRBD2	few	CASSLGGAGGHRTDTQYF	TGTGCCAGCAGCTTAGGGGGTGCGGGGGGCCATAGGACAGATACGCAGTATTTT
TRBJ1-2	TRBV6-1	TRBD1	NA	CASSEIQGRRYGYTF	TGTGCCAGCAGTGAAATACAGGGGAGGAGGTATGGCTACACCTTC
TRBJ1-1	TRBV7-8	NA	medium-sized	CASSPNTGNTEAFF	TGTGCCAGCAGCCCGAATACAGGGAACACTGAAGCTTTCTTT
TRBJ1-3	TRBV5-1	TRBD1	once	CASSPKAGGTGFGNTIYF	TGCGCCAGCAGCCCCAAGGCAGGTGGGACAGGGTTTGGAAACACCATATATTTT
TRBJ1-2	TRBV28	TRBD1	NA	CASSQGQGARGYTF	TGTGCCAGCAGCCAAGGGCAGGGGGCGCGTGGCTACACCTTC
TRBJ1-2	TRBV5-1	TRBD1	once	CASRPPGTGDYGYTF	TGCGCCAGCAGGCCGCCCGGGACAGGGGACTATGGCTACACCTTC
TRBJ1-2	TRBV6-5	NA	NA	CASSYSNRPYGYTF	TGTGCCAGCAGTTACTCGAACAGGCCCTATGGCTACACCTTC
TRBJ2-1	TRBV6-5	TRBD2	NA	CASAKSGTSVYEQFF	TGTGCCAGCGCTAAGTCGGGTACTAGCGTTTATGAGCAGTTCTTC
TRBJ1-1	TRBV6-5	NA	NA	CASSYKEYTEAFF	TGTGCCAGCAGTTACAAGGAGTACACTGAAGCTTTCTTT
TRBJ1-2	TRBV19	TRBD1	NA	CASSRDSPYGYTF	TGTGCCAGTAGCCGGGACAGTCCCTATGGCTACACCTTC
TRBJ2-7	TRBV6-5	NA	NA	CASSYREAYEQYF	TGTGCCAGCAGTTACAGGGAGGCCTACGAGCAGTACTTC
TRBJ1-5	TRBV19	NA	few	CASSARVGNQPQHF	TGTGCCAGTAGTGCCAGGGTAGGGAATCAGCCCCAGCATTTT